These T cell receptor beta chains were read from a single sample in a study of cytomegalovirus exposure and HLA in healthy donors. Method: immunoSEQ multiplex PCR; TCRdb's copy keeps in-frame clones and lacks some. The table has around 120,000 clones, roughly 88% seen once. The sequenced material came from PBMCs. Source of these receptors: a man aged 50 to 60 in good health and CMV-seronegative. CDR3s include the opening cysteine and the closing phenylalanine or tryptophan. D genes are given only for firm matches. For some rows the clone size is stated as once, few or many, or as a class when expanded; others skip it.

d_call j_call v_call clone_size cdr3_aa cdr3_nt
TRBD1 TRBJ2-5 TRBV19 once CASSSSTGGETQYF TGTGCCAGTAGTAGCTCAACAGGGGGCGAGACCCAGTACTTC
TRBD1 TRBJ1-1 TRBV2 . CAGGTASYTEAFF TGTGCCGGCGGGACAGCCTCTTACACTGAAGCTTTCTTT
TRBD1 TRBJ2-2 TRBV6-7 . CASIPGQGLSNTGELFF TGTGCCAGCATCCCGGGACAGGGACTCTCCAACACCGGGGAGCTGTTTTTT
TRBD1 TRBJ2-7 TRBV5-1 . CASSFQSTGSDEQYF TGCGCCAGCAGCTTTCAGTCGACAGGGTCAGACGAGCAGTACTTC
TRBD2 TRBJ2-7 TRBV10-1 . CASSESTGEGYEQYF TGCGCCAGCAGTGAGTCGACGGGGGAGGGCTACGAGCAGTACTTC
. TRBJ1-2 TRBV6-5 . CASSYSGVLGGYTF TGTGCCAGCAGTTACTCGGGCGTTCTTGGTGGCTACACCTTC
. TRBJ1-1 TRBV27 . CASSLSADYNTEAFF TGTGCCAGCAGTTTATCGGCCGACTACAACACTGAAGCTTTCTTT
TRBD1 TRBJ2-2 TRBV5-1 . CASSLVDRGQGELFF TGCGCCAGCAGCTTGGTCGACAGGGGGCAGGGGGAGCTGTTTTTT
. TRBJ2-1 TRBV28 . CAWGQDSYNEQFF TGTGCCTGGGGGCAGGACTCCTACAATGAGCAGTTCTTC
. TRBJ2-3 TRBV9 . CASSVVLSDTQYF TGTGCCAGCAGCGTAGTCCTTTCAGATACGCAGTATTTT
. TRBJ1-2 TRBV25-1 . CASSEYGGDYGYTF TGTGCCAGCAGTGAATATGGGGGCGACTATGGCTACACCTTC
. TRBJ1-6 TRBV6-1 . CASSEARMANSPLHF TGTGCCAGCAGTGAAGCGAGGATGGCAAACTCACCCCTCCACTTT
TRBD1 TRBJ1-1 TRBV2 . CASRQTGGYTEAFF TGTGCCAGCAGACAAACAGGGGGGTACACTGAAGCTTTCTTT
. TRBJ2-5 TRBV5-1 . CASSLAEVLMETQYF TGCGCCAGCAGCTTGGCGGAGGTGTTGATGGAGACCCAGTACTTC
TRBD2 TRBJ2-3 TRBV2 . CASSSLAGGQDTQYF TGTGCCAGCAGTAGCCTAGCGGGGGGGCAAGATACGCAGTATTTT
TRBD1 TRBJ2-7 TRBV30 . CAWTGDRVKGIYEQYF TGTGCCTGGACCGGGGACAGGGTCAAAGGCATCTACGAGCAGTACTTC
TRBD1 TRBJ1-1 TRBV5-4 . CASSLGVGGSRNTEAFF TGTGCCAGCAGCTTGGGGGTAGGGGGCAGCAGGAACACTGAAGCTTTCTTT
. TRBJ2-3 TRBV7-3 . CASSPTAGRGESDTQYF TGTGCCAGCAGCCCGACGGCGGGGCGGGGAGAATCAGATACGCAGTATTTT
TRBD1 TRBJ1-1 TRBV7-2 . CASSFPGGWTEAFF TGTGCCAGCAGCTTCCCAGGGGGTTGGACTGAAGCTTTCTTT
TRBD1 TRBJ1-2 TRBV2 . CASLDRGLGYTF TGTGCCAGCTTGGACAGGGGGTTAGGCTACACCTTC
TRBD2 TRBJ2-3 TRBV5-1 . CASSFLAGGPGTQYF TGCGCCAGCAGCTTTCTAGCGGGGGGGCCGGGTACGCAGTATTTT
TRBD1 TRBJ2-1 TRBV4-1 few CASSRDRWGHEQFF TGCGCCAGCAGCCGGGACAGGTGGGGCCATGAGCAGTTCTTC
. TRBJ1-2 TRBV7-8 . CASSLDRTHANYGYTF TGTGCCAGCAGCTTAGATCGGACACATGCTAACTATGGCTACACCTTC
. TRBJ2-1 TRBV19 . CASSIDRGQQFF TGTGCCAGTAGTATAGATAGGGGCCAGCAGTTCTTC
. TRBJ1-4 TRBV19 . CASTPLGPRGEKLFF TGTGCCAGTACCCCATTGGGTCCCAGGGGTGAAAAACTGTTTTTT
TRBD1 TRBJ1-4 TRBV6-5 . CASSLAGTGGEKLFF TGTGCCAGCAGTTTGGCCGGGACAGGGGGGGAAAAACTGTTTTTT
. TRBJ1-1 TRBV30 . CAWSVRHNTEAFF TGTGCCTGGAGTGTACGACACAACACTGAAGCTTTCTTT
. TRBJ1-1 TRBV29-1 . CSVEGPRDEAFF TGCAGCGTTGAAGGCCCCAGGGATGAAGCTTTCTTT
TRBD1 TRBJ1-1 TRBV10-2 . CASSKQGVTEAFF TGCGCCAGCAGTAAGCAGGGGGTCACTGAAGCTTTCTTT
. TRBJ2-7 TRBV30 . CAWTGRGIFGYEQYF TGTGCCTGGACCGGCCGGGGGATCTTCGGCTACGAGCAGTACTTC
TRBD1 TRBJ1-1 TRBV5-1 . CASRIGAGGRETEAFF TGCGCCAGCCGGATAGGGGCAGGGGGCCGGGAAACTGAAGCTTTCTTT
TRBD1 TRBJ1-5 TRBV6-5 few CASRDRAGNQPQHF TGTGCCAGCAGGGACAGGGCAGGTAATCAGCCCCAGCATTTT
. TRBJ2-1 TRBV30 . CAWSVLGAANNEQFF TGTGCCTGGAGTGTACTTGGGGCCGCTAACAATGAGCAGTTCTTC
. TRBJ2-7 TRBV28 once CASSLLSANRESYEQYF TGTGCCAGCAGTTTATTATCGGCAAACAGGGAAAGCTACGAGCAGTACTTC
. TRBJ1-1 TRBV7-2 . CASSVRLGVLREAFF TGTGCCAGCTCCGTTCGACTAGGGGTTCTGAGGGAAGCTTTCTTT
. TRBJ2-7 TRBV19 . CATKIAVQTYEQYF TGTGCCACCAAAATAGCGGTACAAACCTACGAGCAGTACTTC
. TRBJ2-5 TRBV7-9 . CAIHPESETQYF TGTGCCATCCACCCCGAGTCAGAGACCCAGTACTTC
. TRBJ2-2 TRBV6-6 . CASSPLLNTGELFF TGTGCCAGCAGTCCCCTGTTGAACACCGGGGAGCTGTTTTTT
. TRBJ1-4 TRBV5-6 . CASSPGGWANEKLFF TGTGCCAGCAGCCCTGGCGGGTGGGCTAATGAAAAACTGTTTTTT
TRBD2 TRBJ2-3 TRBV30 . CAWSKRGRDTQYF TGTGCCTGGAGTAAGCGGGGGAGGGATACGCAGTATTTT
TRBD1 TRBJ2-7 TRBV9 few CASSVGGQGTIEQYF TGTGCCAGCAGCGTAGGGGGACAGGGGACCATCGAGCAGTACTTC
. TRBJ2-7 TRBV4-1 once CASSPPGATGTDEQYF TGCGCCAGCAGCCCCCCCGGCGCGACGGGTACGGACGAGCAGTACTTC
. TRBJ1-4 TRBV12-2 . CASRRDLDRANEKLFF TGTGCAAGTCGCCGAGACCTGGACAGGGCTAATGAAAAACTGTTTTTT
TRBD2 TRBJ2-2 TRBV30 . CAWSPGGYSFPNAGELFF TGTGCCTGGAGCCCGGGGGGTTACAGTTTTCCGAACGCCGGGGAGCTGTTTTTT
. TRBJ2-3 TRBV25-1 . CASTSTAVLTDTQYF TGTGCCAGCACCAGTACAGCGGTGCTCACAGATACGCAGTATTTT
. TRBJ1-6 TRBV2 . CASSERFNSPLHF TGTGCCAGCAGTGAACGGTTTAATTCACCCCTCCACTTT
TRBD2 TRBJ2-2 TRBV27 . CASSSGGVRRDTGELFF TGTGCCAGCAGTTCGGGAGGGGTGCGGCGGGACACCGGGGAGCTGTTTTTT
TRBD2 TRBJ2-2 TRBV9 . CASSVGLAVNTGELFF TGTGCCAGCAGCGTAGGTCTAGCGGTGAACACCGGGGAGCTGTTTTTT